This T cell receptor beta chain was obtained from a study of blood T cell repertoires in COVID-19. At the level of the study: Some COVID-19 samples were acute and others convalescent; all came from the United States, Italy and Spain. The cDNA or gDNA used as material had been derived from T cells, B-cell-depleted T cells, or PBMCs.

In germline, CDR1 is SEHNR, CDR2 FQNEAQ (reference sequence). This CDR3 has 12 amino acids. V lost 6 bases, J lost 4 bases, and 8 bases lay in between. As processed by the authors: Estimates of nucleated cell counts were drawn from the amplification of reference gene primers. The method was immunoSEQ multiplex PCR; TCRdb's version includes in-frame clones alone and lacks a portion of them. V and J calls and clone size are given by that table; D and trimming were obtained from the DNA. The data hold about 120,000 clones, with roughly 86% observed a single time. Those enrolled in Seattle joined during active infection and were followed longitudinally afterward.

The sample consisted of peripheral blood. The J gene is TRBJ2-3, the V gene TRBV7-9; D is uncertain. The clonotype was recovered from a woman in her 70s with COVID-19, enrolled during active disease. This CDR3 reads CASSETADTQYF. CDR3 sequence (DNA): TGTGCCAGCAGTGAAACGGCAGATACGCAGTATTTT.